These T cell receptor beta chains were read from a single sample in a study of control samples from healthy donors and cancer patients. Method: immunoSEQ multiplex PCR; TCRdb's copy keeps in-frame clones and lacks some. The sample yields roughly 120,000 clones, 70% to 90% seen once. Sequences were obtained from blood. The receptors were sampled from a man in his forties or fifties in good health. Each CDR3 is given with its conserved first and last residue. The order of the fields is V gene, J gene, CDR3 protein.

>TRBV6-5|TRBJ1-2
CASSFPGAGYTF
>TRBV5-4|TRBJ1-1
CASSLSARGSSTEAFF
>TRBV5-1|TRBJ1-2
CASSLVTDYGYTF
>TRBV7-3|TRBJ2-1
CASSPPGGNHNEQFF
>TRBV25-1|TRBJ2-2
CASSPRQGDTGELFF
>TRBV30|TRBJ1-2
CASQENYGYTF
>TRBV18|TRBJ2-7
CASSPAPGLGDYYEQYF
>TRBV19|TRBJ2-7
CASSIGGISYEQYF
>TRBV5-5|TRBJ1-2
CASSLEGWAENYGYTF
>TRBV6-5|TRBJ1-1
CASSHRGMNTEAFF
>TRBV6-5|TRBJ2-2
CASSYDLAGGSGELFF
>TRBV5-1|TRBJ1-2
CASSSPGREGYTF
>TRBV30|TRBJ2-7
CAWTRGPSYEQYF
>TRBV10-3|TRBJ1-2
CAISDSNNYGYTF
>TRBV30|TRBJ1-6
CAWSLGQNNSPLHF
>TRBV10-2|TRBJ1-1
CASSGQGTTEAFF
>TRBV7-9|TRBJ2-3
CASGWGTFISATDTQYF
>TRBV4-2|TRBJ1-5
CASSQDVYQPQHF
>TRBV7-9|TRBJ2-7
CASSATVDHYEQYF
>TRBV19|TRBJ1-1
CASSQKKNRGSTEAFF
>TRBV15|TRBJ2-5
CATSTRTGWAFETQYF